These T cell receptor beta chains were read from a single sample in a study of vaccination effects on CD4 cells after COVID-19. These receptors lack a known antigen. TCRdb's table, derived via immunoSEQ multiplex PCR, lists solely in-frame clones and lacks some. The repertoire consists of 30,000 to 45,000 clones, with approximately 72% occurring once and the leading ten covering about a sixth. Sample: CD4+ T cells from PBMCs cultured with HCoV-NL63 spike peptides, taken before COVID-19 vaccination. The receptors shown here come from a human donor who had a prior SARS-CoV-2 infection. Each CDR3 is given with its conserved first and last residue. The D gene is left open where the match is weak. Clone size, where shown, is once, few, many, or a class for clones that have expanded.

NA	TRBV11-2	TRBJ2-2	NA	TGTGCCAGCAGCTATACCTACACCGGGGAGCTGTTTTTT	CASSYTYTGELFF
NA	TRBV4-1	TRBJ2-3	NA	TGCGCCAGCAGCCAAGTAATGGCTTTCTCTGGCACAGATACGCAGTATTTT	CASSQVMAFSGTDTQYF
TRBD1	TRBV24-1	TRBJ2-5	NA	TGTGCCACCAGTGAACCGACAGGGGGCGAAGAGACCCAGTACTTC	CATSEPTGGEETQYF
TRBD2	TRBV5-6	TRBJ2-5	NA	TGTGCCAGCAGCTTGCGGCTAGCGGCCCCAGAGACCCAGTACTTC	CASSLRLAAPETQYF
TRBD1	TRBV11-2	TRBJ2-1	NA	TGTGCCAGCAGCTCCCAGACAGGGGATCCCTACAATGAGCAGTTCTTC	CASSSQTGDPYNEQFF
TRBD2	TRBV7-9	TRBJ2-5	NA	TGTGCCAGCAGCTTAGTGGTAGCGGGTCCACAAGAGACCCAGTACTTC	CASSLVVAGPQETQYF
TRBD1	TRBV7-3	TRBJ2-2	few	TGTGCCAGCAGCAAGGGACAGGGGAACACCGGGGAGCTGTTTTTT	CASSKGQGNTGELFF
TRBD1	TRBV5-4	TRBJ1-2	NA	TGTGCCAGCAGCTTGGATCGACAGGGGGCTTGGGATGGCTACACCTTC	CASSLDRQGAWDGYTF
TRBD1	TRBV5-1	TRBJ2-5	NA	TGCGCCAGCAGCTTGGCGAGCACCGGGACAGGCCAAGAGACCCAGTACTTC	CASSLASTGTGQETQYF
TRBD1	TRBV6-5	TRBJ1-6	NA	TGTGCCAGCAGTTACTCGGACAGGGCTAATTCACCCCTCCACTTT	CASSYSDRANSPLHF
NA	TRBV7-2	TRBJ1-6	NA	TGTGCCAGCAGCCAGACAGGACAACCGGGGTCCTATAATTCACCCCTCCACTTT	CASSQTGQPGSYNSPLHF